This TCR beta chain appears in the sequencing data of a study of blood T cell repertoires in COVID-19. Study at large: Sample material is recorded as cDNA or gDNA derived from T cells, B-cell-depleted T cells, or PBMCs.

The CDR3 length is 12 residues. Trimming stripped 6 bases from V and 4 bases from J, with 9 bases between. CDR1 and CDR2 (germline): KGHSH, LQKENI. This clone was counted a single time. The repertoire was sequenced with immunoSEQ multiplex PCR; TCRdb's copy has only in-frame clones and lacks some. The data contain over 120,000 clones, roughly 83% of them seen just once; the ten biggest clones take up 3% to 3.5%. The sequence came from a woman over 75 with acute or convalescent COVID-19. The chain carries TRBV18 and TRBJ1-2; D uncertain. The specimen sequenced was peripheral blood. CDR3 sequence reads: CASSTVSYGYTF. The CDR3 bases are TGTGCCAGCTCCACCGTTAGCTATGGCTACACCTTC.